Listed below are T cell receptor beta chains from one sample, sequenced in a study of PD-1 blockade in classical Hodgkin lymphoma. The table came from immunoSEQ multiplex PCR; TCRdb's copy has only in-frame clones and leaves some out. The table lists around 25,000 clones, about four fifths of them singletons, with under 14% in the top ten. The starting material was peripheral blood mononuclear cells (PBMCs), obtained before the second cycle of nivolumab. Source of these receptors: a human donor with classical Hodgkin lymphoma. The CDR3 runs from the conserved cysteine through the conserved F or W. The order of the fields is D gene, V gene, J gene, clone size, CDR3 protein, CDR3 DNA. The D gene is left open where the match is weak. Size is stated for part of the rows, as once, few or many counts, or as a class when the clone is expanded.

-	TRBV10-1	TRBJ2-1	-	CASSESWNEQFF	TGCGCCAGCAGTGAGTCATGGAATGAGCAGTTCTTC
TRBD2	TRBV11-3	TRBJ2-7	-	CASSPGLAGGNEQYF	TGTGCCAGCAGCCCGGGACTAGCGGGGGGTAACGAGCAGTACTTC
-	TRBV6-4	TRBJ2-2	-	CASSDSAGTAGELFF	TGTGCCAGCAGTGATTCAGCCGGGACGGCCGGGGAGCTGTTTTTT
-	TRBV15	TRBJ1-5	-	CATQRATNQPQHF	TGTGCCACTCAACGAGCCACCAACCAGCCCCAGCATTTT
-	TRBV21-1	TRBJ1-3	-	CASSPSRNTIYF	TGTGCCAGCAGCCCCAGCAGAAACACCATATATTTT
-	TRBV14	TRBJ2-1	-	CASSQDRGQYYNEQFF	TGTGCCAGCAGCCAAGACCGGGGGCAATATTACAATGAGCAGTTCTTC
-	TRBV5-4	TRBJ1-5	-	CASSPTPSDQPQHF	TGTGCCAGCAGCCCCACTCCCAGTGATCAGCCCCAGCATTTT
TRBD2	TRBV19	TRBJ2-7	-	CASSLTGLAGDYEQYF	TGTGCCAGTAGTCTTACGGGACTAGCGGGAGATTACGAGCAGTACTTC
-	TRBV4-3	TRBJ2-3	-	CASSQDPQRDTQYF	TGCGCCAGCAGCCAAGATCCCCAGCGAGATACGCAGTATTTT
-	TRBV9	TRBJ2-3	-	CASSVSSRGATDTQYF	TGTGCCAGCAGCGTAAGTTCTAGGGGAGCCACAGATACGCAGTATTTT
-	TRBV4-3	TRBJ2-7	-	CASSQEGRGHEQYF	TGCGCCAGCAGCCAAGAGGGAAGGGGCCACGAGCAGTACTTC
TRBD1	TRBV5-1	TRBJ1-1	-	CASSLGDRGNTEAFF	TGCGCCAGCAGCTTGGGGGACAGGGGGAACACTGAAGCTTTCTTT
TRBD1	TRBV11-2	TRBJ1-5	-	CASSQAGQDPRSNQPQHF	TGTGCCAGCAGCCAAGCAGGACAGGATCCACGTAGCAATCAGCCCCAGCATTTT
-	TRBV19	TRBJ1-2	-	CASKPRGGRALGYGYTF	TGTGCCAGTAAGCCCCGCGGCGGGAGGGCTTTGGGCTATGGCTACACCTTC
TRBD2	TRBV28	TRBJ2-1	-	CASSTAGLAGANEQFF	TGTGCCAGCAGTACAGCGGGACTAGCGGGGGCCAATGAGCAGTTCTTC
TRBD1	TRBV5-5	TRBJ1-3	few	CASSTRGQAGNTIYF	TGTGCCAGCAGCACCCGGGGACAGGCTGGAAACACCATATATTTT